Listed below are T cell receptor beta chains from one sample, sequenced in a study of blood T cell repertoires in COVID-19. Data came from immunoSEQ multiplex PCR; TCRdb stores just in-frame clones and leaves some out. The sample yields roughly 100,000 clones, roughly nine tenths seen once. The sample comprised peripheral blood. The receptors here all came from a human donor in a cohort sampled during active COVID-19. Both conserved end residues are part of each CDR3. A D gene is named only where the DNA matches it firmly. A clone size is listed for some rows: how often the clone was seen (once, few, many), or a class if it is expanded.

clone size: .
D gene: .
J gene: TRBJ2-3
V gene: TRBV3-1/TRBV3-2
CDR3 protein: CASSQDRRGAASTDTQYF
CDR3 DNA: TGTGCCAGCAGCCAAGATCGAAGGGGCGCCGCTAGCACAGATACGCAGTATTTT

clone size: .
D gene: .
J gene: TRBJ1-1
V gene: TRBV19
CDR3 protein: CASSISVNTEAFF
CDR3 DNA: TGTGCCAGTAGTATATCGGTGAACACTGAAGCTTTCTTT

clone size: .
D gene: TRBD1
J gene: TRBJ1-2
V gene: TRBV28
CDR3 protein: CASSSWGGQGADGYTF
CDR3 DNA: TGTGCCAGCAGTTCCTGGGGTGGACAGGGGGCGGATGGCTACACCTTC

clone size: .
D gene: TRBD2
J gene: TRBJ2-7
V gene: TRBV7-8
CDR3 protein: CASSPKRTSSYEQYF
CDR3 DNA: TGTGCCAGCAGCCCCAAGCGGACTAGCTCCTACGAGCAGTACTTC

clone size: .
D gene: .
J gene: TRBJ2-2
V gene: TRBV6-5
CDR3 protein: CASSYVQGDTGELFF
CDR3 DNA: TGTGCCAGCAGTTACGTACAGGGCGACACCGGGGAGCTGTTTTTT

clone size: once
D gene: .
J gene: TRBJ1-1
V gene: TRBV28
CDR3 protein: CASWTPGGEWTEAFF
CDR3 DNA: TGTGCCAGCTGGACCCCCGGAGGAGAGTGGACTGAAGCTTTCTTT

clone size: .
D gene: TRBD2
J gene: TRBJ2-2
V gene: TRBV5-5
CDR3 protein: CASSSRTSGSTDTGELFF
CDR3 DNA: TGTGCCAGCAGCTCGAGGACTAGCGGGAGTACGGACACCGGGGAGCTGTTTTTT

clone size: .
D gene: .
J gene: TRBJ2-5
V gene: TRBV5-4
CDR3 protein: CASSFAGAGETQYF
CDR3 DNA: TGTGCCAGCAGCTTCGCAGGCGCTGGTGAGACCCAGTACTTC

clone size: .
D gene: TRBD1
J gene: TRBJ1-6
V gene: TRBV27
CDR3 protein: CASSPSQGARSSPLHF
CDR3 DNA: TGTGCCAGCAGTCCCTCACAGGGGGCGCGGAGTTCACCCCTCCACTTT

clone size: .
D gene: .
J gene: TRBJ2-5
V gene: TRBV4-1
CDR3 protein: CASSQDPQGSKETQYF
CDR3 DNA: TGCGCCAGCAGCCAAGATCCGCAGGGCAGTAAAGAGACCCAGTACTTC

clone size: .
D gene: .
J gene: TRBJ2-2
V gene: TRBV9
CDR3 protein: CASSGDSLVLDTGELFF
CDR3 DNA: TGTGCCAGCAGCGGTGACTCGCTTGTGTTGGACACCGGGGAGCTGTTTTTT

clone size: .
D gene: .
J gene: TRBJ2-5
V gene: TRBV18
CDR3 protein: CASSPPGGLVVSQYF
CDR3 DNA: TGTGCCAGCTCACCGCCAGGGGGGCTAGTGGTGAGCCAGTACTTC

clone size: .
D gene: .
J gene: TRBJ2-5
V gene: TRBV13
CDR3 protein: CASSFYRSEETQYF
CDR3 DNA: TGTGCCAGCAGCTTCTACAGGTCCGAAGAGACCCAGTACTTC

clone size: .
D gene: TRBD2
J gene: TRBJ2-3
V gene: TRBV28
CDR3 protein: CASKLAGGPVTTDTQYF
CDR3 DNA: TGTGCCAGTAAGCTAGCGGGAGGGCCGGTCACAACAGATACGCAGTATTTT

clone size: once
D gene: .
J gene: TRBJ2-7
V gene: TRBV18
CDR3 protein: CASSQDSETPYEQYF
CDR3 DNA: TGTGCCAGCTCACAGGACAGCGAGACACCCTACGAGCAGTACTTC

clone size: .
D gene: TRBD2
J gene: TRBJ2-1
V gene: TRBV4-1
CDR3 protein: CASSQERLAGGPNEQFF
CDR3 DNA: TGCGCCAGCAGCCAAGAGCGACTAGCGGGGGGCCCGAATGAGCAGTTCTTC